The 24 T cell receptor beta chains below were found in one sample sequenced in a study of CD4 T cells in relation to SARS-CoV-2 and coronaviruses. For these TCRs, the target antigens are not known. Clones were sequenced by immunoSEQ multiplex PCR, and TCRdb holds only the in-frame ones, with some missing. Of around 11,000 clones in the sample, about 68% were seen once. Unexposed donor CD4+ T cells date from about 2011-2018, before the COVID-19 pandemic. The cells were cultured for about 10 days before CD4+ T cells were isolated. Sequencing was done on a sample of CD4+ T cells from PBMCs, cultured in vitro. The receptors were gathered from a human donor in good health.

The V call is TRBV2, the J call TRBJ1-3; no definite D call. This CDR3 has 16 amino acids. The germline gives CDR1 SNHLY, CDR2 FYNNEI. V lost 6 bases to trimming and J lost 1 base, with 16 bases between them. The CDR3, as DNA: TGTGCCAGCAGGTTTCGCGTCAGTCGGTCTGGAAACACCATATATTTT. It is translated as CASRFRVSRSGNTIYF.

The rearrangement links TRBV19 to TRBJ2-7; weak D call: TRBD2 (6 bases). The CDR3 is 16 amino acids. Trimming took off 4 bases at V and 2 bases at J, with 18 bases between the two ends. Germline CDR1 is LNHDA and CDR2 is SQIVND (reference sequence). The CDR3 here is CASSRRGTTPTYEQYF. For the CDR3, the DNA is TGTGCCAGTAGTAGGCGGGGAACGACTCCAACCTACGAGCAGTACTTC.

The V and J genes are TRBV19 and TRBJ1-1; D is unresolved. V shed 9 bases and J shed 3 bases, with 11 bases lying between them. The CDR3 runs 12 residues. Germline CDR1 and CDR2: LNHDA and SQIVND (reference sequence). In DNA, the CDR3 is TGTGCCAGCGGCATAATAGACACTGAAGCTTTCTTT. It specifies CASGIIDTEAFF.

The chain combines TRBV7-2 with TRBJ2-7; 7 nucleotides agree with TRBD1. This CDR3 spans 14 amino acids. V lost 4 bases and J lost 2; bases outside the gene matches: 5. CDR1 and CDR2 (germline): SGHTA, FQGNSA. The CDR3 region is CASSSWGTAYEQYF. The CDR3 nucleotides read TGTGCCAGCAGCTCTTGGGGGACAGCCTACGAGCAGTACTTC.

This CDR3 reads CATSDSLGSYNSPLHF. DNA for the CDR3: TGTGCCACCAGCGACAGTTTGGGCTCCTATAATTCACCCCTCCACTTT. The gene calls are TRBV15 and TRBJ1-6; tentative D call: TRBD1 (5 bases). There are 16 residues in the CDR3. From germline, CDR1 is LNHNV and CDR2 YYDKDF (reference sequence). V lost 5 bases and J lost 0, with 11 bases in between.

V is TRBV7-6 and J is TRBJ2-3; D not resolved. The CDR3 runs to 15 residues. Per germline, CDR1 SGHVS and CDR2 FNYEAQ. With 3 bases removed from V and 2 bases from J, the gap between germline ends came to 12 bases. CDR3 residues: CASSFNPATTDTQYF. The CDR3 nucleotides are TGTGCCAGCAGCTTCAACCCGGCTACCACAGATACGCAGTATTTT.

The CDR3 is CASRRTGVRTDTQYF. CDR3 DNA: TGTGCCAGCAGGCGGACAGGGGTGCGCACAGATACGCAGTATTTT. The chain joins TRBV5-8 to TRBJ2-3, with 9 bases lining up with TRBD1. Germline lookup yields CDR1 SGHTS and CDR2 YDEGEE. Trimming cost V 5 bases and J 1 base; bases outside gene matches: 5. The CDR3 sequence is 15 residues long.

This rearrangement joins TRBV6-2 or TRBV6-3 to TRBJ2-7; D perhaps matches TRBD1 (5 bases). With 3 bases removed from V and 6 bases from J, the gap between germline ends came to 12 bases. In germline, CDR1 is MNHEY, CDR2 SVGEGT. The CDR3 sequence is 13 residues long. CDR3 sequence (DNA): TGTGCCAGCAGTTATGTGGGGCTGGGCGAGCAGTACTTC. Translating gives CASSYVGLGEQYF.

The count of this clone is one. This chain connects TRBV3-1 (or the pseudogene TRBV3-2) to TRBJ2-3, with D tentatively TRBD1 or TRBD2 (6 bases each). From germline, CDR1 is LGHDT and CDR2 YNNKEL (reference sequence). CDR3 size: 13 residues. The CDR3, as DNA: TGTGCTTGGGGGGCAGGGGGCACAGATACGCAGTATTTT. Translation gives CAWGAGGTDTQYF.

The chain links TRBV9 to TRBJ2-7, with 10 bases lining up with TRBD1. The CDR3 totals 15 residues. Per the germline V gene, CDR1 is SGDLS and CDR2 is YYNGEE. Trimming removed 3 bases from V and 4 bases from J; junction bases left unmatched: 7. DNA of the CDR3: TGTGCCAGCAGCGAGGGGGGACAGGGGCGATACGAGCAGTACTTC. It specifies CASSEGGQGRYEQYF.

The genes are TRBV4-3 and TRBJ2-7; D perhaps matches TRBD1 (5 bases). CDR1 is LGHNA and CDR2 is YSLEER in the germline V gene. Trimming cost V 2 bases and J 2 bases, with 13 bases left between them. CDR3 length equals 15 residues. This CDR3 is CASSQLRQGAYEQYF. In nucleotides, the CDR3 is TGCGCCAGCAGCCAACTCCGGCAAGGGGCCTACGAGCAGTACTTC.

The chain couples TRBV5-1 to TRBJ1-5, with a possible D match to TRBD1 (6 bases). CDR1 SGHRS and CDR2 YFSETQ come from the germline V gene. This CDR3 comprises 14 residues. Trimming removed 0 bases from V and 6 bases from J, with 10 bases in between. In DNA form, the CDR3 reads TGCGCCAGCAGCTTGGTTGGGGGCGGTCAGCCCCAGCATTTT. This codes for CASSLVGGGQPQHF.

This clone has only one observation. This chain connects TRBV10-3 to TRBJ1-1; 7 bases fit TRBD1. The CDR3 length is 13 residues. Germline V CDR1 and CDR2: ENHRY, SYGVKD. The trim removed 6 bases at V and 4 bases at J, leaving 5 bases unmatched. CDR3 protein: CAIRRSGGTEAFF. CDR3 nucleotide sequence: TGTGCCATCAGACGGTCAGGGGGCACTGAAGCTTTCTTT.

For the CDR3, the DNA is TGTGCCAGCAGCGCCCTACTATACAGGGCTACCTACGAGCAGTACTTC. This encodes CASSALLYRATYEQYF. The chain employs TRBV9 and TRBJ2-7, with a tentative D call TRBD1 (6 bases). CDR3 length equals 16 residues. V lost 3 bases, J lost 2 bases, and 18 bases lay in between. From germline, CDR1 is SGDLS and CDR2 YYNGEE.

The chain has TRBV6-6 and TRBJ2-3; D call uncertain. The ends were cut back, 3 bases at V and 5 bases at J, with 9 bases in the middle. The CDR3 sequence is 13 residues long. CDR1 and CDR2 (germline): MNHNY, SVGAGI (reference sequence). In nucleotides, the CDR3 is TGTGCCAGCAGTTATGAACTACTAGATACGCAGTATTTT. It encodes CASSYELLDTQYF.

The chain has TRBV4-1 and TRBJ1-3, with TRBD1 as a possible D gene (5 bases). Trimming stripped 1 base from V and 8 bases from J, with 12 bases between. CDR1 and CDR2 from the germline V gene are MGHRA and YSYEKL. The CDR3 consists of 14 residues. The DNA of the CDR3 is TGCGCCAGCAGCCAAGTCGGGGGTTCAGACACCATATATTTT. It encodes CASSQVGGSDTIYF.

This sequence joins TRBV7-2 and TRBJ2-3; TRBD2 aligns across 7 bases. The CDR3 sequence is 14 residues long. Germline CDR1 reads SGHTA; CDR2 reads FQGNSA. The trim removed 5 bases at V and 6 bases at J, leaving 8 bases unmatched. This CDR3 reads CASSPDLGRDTQYF. DNA of the CDR3: TGTGCCAGCAGCCCGGACCTCGGGAGGGATACGCAGTATTTT.

The chain carries TRBV29-1 and TRBJ1-2, with 8 bases identical to TRBD1. Germline CDR1 SQVTM, CDR2 ANQGSEA. After removal of 5 bases from V and 5 bases from J, the junction contained 7 bases not matched to a gene. The CDR3 is 13 amino acids. The CDR3 sequence: CSVPDRVIYGYTF. CDR3 coding DNA: TGCAGCGTTCCGGACAGGGTGATTTATGGCTACACCTTC. Based on the CDR3 plus reference TRBV29-1 and TRBJ1-2, the full variable domain is SAVISQKPSRDICQRGTSLTIQCQVDSQVTMMFWYRQQPGQSLTLIATANQGSEATYESGFVIDKFPISRPNLTFSTLTVSNMSPEDSSIYLCSVPDRVIYGYTFGSGTRLTVV.

The chain combines TRBV18 with TRBJ1-6; TRBD1 matches at 10 bases. Per germline, CDR1 KGHSH and CDR2 LQKENI. The V gene end was trimmed by 6 bases and the J gene end by 9 bases; junction bases not matched to a gene: 5. The CDR3 sequence is 14 residues long. Here the CDR3 reads CASSPGTGVSPLHF. CDR3 coding DNA: TGTGCCAGCTCGCCCGGGACAGGGGTTTCACCCCTCCACTTT. The variable domain in full, with the rest retrieved from reference TRBV18 and TRBJ1-6, is NAGVMQNPRHLVRRRGQEARLRCSPMKGHSHVYWYRQLPEEGLKFMVYLQKENIIDESGMPKERFSAEFPKEGPSILRIQQVVRGDSAAYFCASSPGTGVSPLHFGNGTRLTVT.

The chain couples TRBV3-1 (or the pseudogene TRBV3-2) to TRBJ1-5; no clear D gene. V shed 4 bases and J shed 1 base, with 17 bases lying between them. The germline gives CDR1 LGHDT, CDR2 YNNKEL (reference sequence). CDR3 length: 17 amino acids. CDR3 in amino acids: CASSLKITEGSNQPQHF. CDR3 sequence (DNA): TGTGCCAGCAGCCTCAAGATAACCGAAGGGAGCAATCAGCCCCAGCATTTT.

This CDR3 is CASTIGPGVNYGYTF. CDR3 coding DNA: TGTGCCAGTACCATAGGACCTGGAGTTAACTATGGCTACACCTTC. This chain connects TRBV19 to TRBJ1-2; D is unclear. Trimming took 7 bases from V and 1 from J, leaving 16 bases between them. This CDR3 is built from 15 residues. The germline gives CDR1 LNHDA, CDR2 SQIVND (reference sequence). The full variable domain, completed using reference TRBV19 and TRBJ1-2, is DGGITQSPKYLFRKEGQNVTLSCEQNLNHDAMYWYRQDPGQGLRLIYYSQIVNDFQKGDIAEGYSVSREKKESFPLTVTSAQKNPTAFYLCASTIGPGVNYGYTFGSGTRLTVV.

V usage is TRBV19 and J usage is TRBJ1-2; D gene uncertain. V lost 7 bases and J 5 bases, leaving 20 bases between the germline ends. The length of the CDR3 is 15 residues. CDR1 LNHDA and CDR2 SQIVND come from the germline V gene (reference sequence). CDR3 coding DNA: TGTGCCAGTAAGGACCAAAGCGCCGTTAGTTATGGCTACACCTTC. Its protein is CASKDQSAVSYGYTF. The entire variable domain, with the rest obtained from reference TRBV19 and TRBJ1-2, is as follows: DGGITQSPKYLFRKEGQNVTLSCEQNLNHDAMYWYRQDPGQGLRLIYYSQIVNDFQKGDIAEGYSVSREKKESFPLTVTSAQKNPTAFYLCASKDQSAVSYGYTFGSGTRLTVV.

The gene calls are TRBV5-1 and TRBJ1-2; D unresolved. CDR3 length: 13 amino acids. Germline values: CDR1 SGHRS, CDR2 YFSETQ. Trimming shortened V by 0 bases and J by 4 bases, and 7 bases separated the two germline ends. DNA for the CDR3: TGCGCCAGCAGCTTGGGGGAAGGCTATGGCTACACCTTC. The encoded protein is CASSLGEGYGYTF.

This chain links TRBV20-1 with TRBJ2-7; the D is unclear. The CDR3 contains 10 residues. Trimming removed 4 bases from V and 7 bases from J, with 8 bases in between. In germline, CDR1 is DFQATT, CDR2 SNEGSKA (reference sequence). The CDR3 spells CSANWGEQYF. The CDR3 coding sequence is TGCAGTGCTAACTGGGGAGAGCAGTACTTC.